Detailed here is one T cell receptor beta chain. This record comes from a study of CD8 T cells in Susac syndrome. Trimming shortened V by 3 bases and J by 0 bases, and 6 bases separated the two germline ends. CDR3 size: 13 residues. Per the germline V gene, CDR1 is SGHTA and CDR2 is FQGTGA. An amount of RNA that ranged from roughly 0.45 to 1 ug was reverse transcribed with random hexamers. Each CDR3 protein gets one entry after TCRdb re-called the immunoSEQ multiplex PCR reads with MiXCR. The sample consists of roughly 110,000 distinct CDR3 sequences, about 90% of them appearing once. Sequencing of TCR beta, carried out with a high-throughput approach, was applied to CD8+ and CD4+ T cells from the blood. Bulk CD8+ and CD4+ cells came from magnetic negative isolation; CD8+ TEMRA by FACS.

Source material: CD8+ T cells from PBMCs. The TCR sequence derives from a human donor in good health. The chain recombines TRBV7-3 with TRBJ2-7; D gene ambiguous. This CDR3 reads CASSFRDSYEQYF. DNA for the CDR3: TGTGCCAGCAGCTTCCGTGACTCCTACGAGCAGTACTTC.